This TCR beta chain was sequenced for a study of Graves' ophthalmopathy and Graves' hyperthyroidism. Amplification from RNA transcripts yielded the TCR beta CDR3 regions. RT-PCR was first run with HTBI primers, then multiplex PCR in a second round. Via MiXCR, TCRdb re-called the multiplex PCR reads, giving one row per CDR3 protein. The repertoire consists of roughly 420,000 distinct CDR3 sequences, with roughly 20% occurring once and the leading ten covering under 3%. This clonotype was seen more than once but under ten times. Its antigen is as yet unknown. Clinical symptoms, serum thyroxine, TRAb, thyroid ultrasound and orbital computed tomography were relied on for diagnosis. Study results and limitations: The model predicted progression of ophthalmopathy with a sensitivity of 70% to 71%, and its specificity was about 72%.

The sequenced sample consisted of peripheral blood. The receptor was isolated from a woman aged 18-30 years with stable Graves' hyperthyroidism.

For the CDR3, the DNA is TGTGCCAGCAGCATGACAGGGGGCGCGTACAATGAGCAGTTCTTC. It codes for CASSMTGGAYNEQFF. This chain links TRBV7-2 with TRBJ2-1, with 10 bases matching TRBD1. The CDR3 covers 15 residues. Unmatched junction bases numbered 5, after V lost 5 bases and J lost 4 bases. Germline V CDR1 and CDR2: SGHTA, FQGNSA.